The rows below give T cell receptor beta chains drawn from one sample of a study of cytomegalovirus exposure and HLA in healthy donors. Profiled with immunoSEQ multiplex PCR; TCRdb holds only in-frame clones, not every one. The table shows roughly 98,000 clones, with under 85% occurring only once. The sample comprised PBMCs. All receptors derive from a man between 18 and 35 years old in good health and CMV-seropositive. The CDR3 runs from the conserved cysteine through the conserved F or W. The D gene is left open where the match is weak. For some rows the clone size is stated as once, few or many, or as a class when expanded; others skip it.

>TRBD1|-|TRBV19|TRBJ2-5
TGTGCCAGCAGAGACAGGGATCGGACCCAGTACTTC
CASRDRDRTQYF
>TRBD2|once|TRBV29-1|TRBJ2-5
TGCAGCGTTAATCCCCTAGCGGGGGCGCAAGCCGTCGGAGAGACCCAGTACTTC
CSVNPLAGAQAVGETQYF
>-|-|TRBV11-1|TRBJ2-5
TGTGCCAGCAGCTTCGGAGAGACCCCCTACTTC
CASSFGETPYF
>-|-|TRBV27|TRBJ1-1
TGTGCCAGCCGTGACTTTAGAGTAAACACTGAAGCTTTCTTT
CASRDFRVNTEAFF
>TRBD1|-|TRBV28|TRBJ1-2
TGTGCCAGCAGTGGGAGGACAGGGTTTGGCTACACCTTC
CASSGRTGFGYTF
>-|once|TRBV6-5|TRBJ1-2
TGTGCCAGCACCAACAGTGGCTATGGCTACACCTTC
CASTNSGYGYTF
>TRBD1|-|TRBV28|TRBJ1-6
TGTGCCAGCAGTCCGGATGGACAGGGCAATAATTCACCCCTCCACTTT
CASSPDGQGNNSPLHF
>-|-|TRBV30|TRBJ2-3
TGTGCCTGGAGTGTACTAGCCGGGGATACGCAGTATTTT
CAWSVLAGDTQYF
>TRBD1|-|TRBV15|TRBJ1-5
TGTGCCACCAGCAGAACTAGGGGACAGGGAGGCAATCAGCCCCAGCATTTT
CATSRTRGQGGNQPQHF
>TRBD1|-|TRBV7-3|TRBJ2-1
TGTGCCAGCAGCTTAAACCCCTGGGACAGTTACAATGAGCAGTTCTTC
CASSLNPWDSYNEQFF
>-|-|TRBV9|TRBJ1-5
TGTGCCAGCAGCCCCCACAGTGTTGGCGAGCCCCAGCATTTT
CASSPHSVGEPQHF
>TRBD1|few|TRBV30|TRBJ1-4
TGTGCCTGGAGCGGACAGGGCTATGAAAAACTGTTTTTT
CAWSGQGYEKLFF
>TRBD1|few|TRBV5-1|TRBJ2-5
TGCGCCAGCAGCCAAGACAGGGGACAAGAGACCCAGTACTTC
CASSQDRGQETQYF
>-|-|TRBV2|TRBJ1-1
TGTGCCAGCAGTGGGTCGTTCTTCGTCGGGGAGGGGCGGAACACTGAAGCTTTCTTT
CASSGSFFVGEGRNTEAFF
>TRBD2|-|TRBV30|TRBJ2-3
TGTGCCTGGAGGCGGGGGGGCTCTGGGACGCAGTATTTT
CAWRRGGSGTQYF
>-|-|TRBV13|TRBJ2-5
TGTGCCAGTACCTACCAGGGGAAAGAGACCCAGTACTTC
CASTYQGKETQYF
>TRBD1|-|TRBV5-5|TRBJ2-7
TGTGCCAGCAGCAATTGGACAGGCCGGAACGTCTACGAGCAGTACTTC
CASSNWTGRNVYEQYF
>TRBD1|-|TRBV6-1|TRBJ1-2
TGTGCCAGCAGTCCTACCGGGACAGGGAACTATGGCTACACCTTC
CASSPTGTGNYGYTF
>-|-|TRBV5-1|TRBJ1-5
TGCGCCAGCAGCTTGAGCCCCCGAGGTCAGCCCCAGCATTTT
CASSLSPRGQPQHF
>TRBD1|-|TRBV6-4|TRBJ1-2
TGTGCCAGCAGCCCCTGGACAGGGAATGGCTACACCTTC
CASSPWTGNGYTF
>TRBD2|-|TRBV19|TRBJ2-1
TGTGCCAGTAGGAGACTAGCGGGGGGTTCTGGACAGAATGAGCAGTTCTTC
CASRRLAGGSGQNEQFF
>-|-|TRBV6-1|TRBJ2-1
TGTGCCAGCAGTGAAACCATAACCGGGGGGCTGGAGCAGTTCTTC
CASSETITGGLEQFF
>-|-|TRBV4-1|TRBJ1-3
TGCGCCAGCAGCCAAGGGGAGTCCTCTGGAAACACCATATATTTT
CASSQGESSGNTIYF
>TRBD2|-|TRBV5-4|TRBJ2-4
TGTGCCAGCAGCCCCTCAGGCGGGGGGGGATCGGGCATTCAGTACTTC
CASSPSGGGGSGIQYF
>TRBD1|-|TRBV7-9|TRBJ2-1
TGTGCCAGCAGCTCCTCCGGGACAGGGTGGTTCTTC
CASSSSGTGWFF
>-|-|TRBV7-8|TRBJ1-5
TGTGCCAGCAGCTTAGCAAGGGGTCTTAGCAATCAGCCCCAGCATTTT
CASSLARGLSNQPQHF
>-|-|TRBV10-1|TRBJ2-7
TGCGCCAGCAGTGAAAGTGCGGCAAGCGAGCAGTACTTC
CASSESAASEQYF
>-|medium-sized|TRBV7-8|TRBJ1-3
TGTGCCAGCAGCTTGGACAGTACTGGAAACACCATATATTTT
CASSLDSTGNTIYF
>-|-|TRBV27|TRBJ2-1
TGTGCCACTATGAGCCCGTCCGGTAATGAGCAGTTCTTC
CATMSPSGNEQFF
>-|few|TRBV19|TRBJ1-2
TGTGCCAGTAGCCCTACTCGCGGGGGGGGCTACACCTTC
CASSPTRGGGYTF